This TCR beta chain derives from a study of cytomegalovirus exposure and HLA in healthy donors. Note on this clone: As yet, its antigen is unknown.

V lost 2 bases to trimming and J lost 7 bases, with 8 bases between them. In germline, CDR1 is GTSNPN, CDR2 SVGIG (reference sequence). The CDR3 is made up of 11 amino acids. Whole-study results and caveats: There were reportedly fewer N-insertions in an Asian-associated ancestry cluster than the roughly 700-donor mean, in a later analysis. Cytomegalovirus status was reportedly diagnosed by the classifier with high specificity and sensitivity.

The PCR was carried out with 60 Vbeta primers and 13 Jbeta primers. Profiling relied on immunoSEQ multiplex PCR, and the TCRdb table lists in-frame clones only, not all of them. Of around 170,000 clones in the sample, 81% are singletons; the top ten hold 1% to 1.5%. This TCR derives from a man aged 50 or older in good health and CMV-seropositive. This chain connects TRBV30 to TRBJ1-1; a weak D match, TRBD1 (5 bases). The specimen was PBMCs. The CDR3 region is CAWSRQFEAFF. The CDR3 region has the DNA TGTGCCTGGAGTCGACAGTTTGAAGCTTTCTTT.